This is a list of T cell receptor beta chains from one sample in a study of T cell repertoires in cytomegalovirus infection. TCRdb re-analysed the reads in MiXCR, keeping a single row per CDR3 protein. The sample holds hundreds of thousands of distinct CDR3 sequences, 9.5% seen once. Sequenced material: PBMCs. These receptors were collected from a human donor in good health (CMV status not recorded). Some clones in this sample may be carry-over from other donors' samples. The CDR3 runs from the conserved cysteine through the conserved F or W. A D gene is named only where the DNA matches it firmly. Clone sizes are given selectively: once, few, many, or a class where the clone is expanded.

CDR3 protein: CASSSVENQPQHF; CDR3 DNA: TGTGCCAGCAGTTCCGTTGAAAATCAGCCCCAGCATTTT; J gene: TRBJ1-5; clone size: NA; V gene: TRBV6-2/TRBV6-3; D gene: NA
CDR3 protein: CASSIRLSGANVLTF; CDR3 DNA: TGTGCCAGTAGTATTCGGTTGTCTGGGGCCAACGTCCTGACTTTC; J gene: TRBJ2-6; clone size: NA; V gene: TRBV19; D gene: NA
CDR3 protein: CASSLVVAGGNIYEQYF; CDR3 DNA: TGTGCCAGCAGCTTAGTAGTAGCGGGAGGGAACATCTACGAGCAGTACTTC; J gene: TRBJ2-7; clone size: many; V gene: TRBV7-8; D gene: TRBD2
CDR3 protein: CASRRQNYGYTF; CDR3 DNA: TGTGCCAGCAGGCGTCAGAACTATGGCTACACCTTC; J gene: TRBJ1-2; clone size: few; V gene: TRBV28; D gene: NA
CDR3 protein: CSATGTRKGNIQYF; CDR3 DNA: TGCAGTGCGACCGGGACTAGGAAGGGAAACATTCAGTACTTC; J gene: TRBJ2-4; clone size: few; V gene: TRBV20-1; D gene: TRBD2
CDR3 protein: CASGQGIMEKLFF; CDR3 DNA: TGTGCCAGCGGCCAGGGGATTATGGAAAAACTGTTTTTT; J gene: TRBJ1-4; clone size: many; V gene: TRBV7-2; D gene: NA
CDR3 protein: CASNQGPFYNEQFF; CDR3 DNA: TGTGCCAGCAACCAGGGGCCGTTCTACAATGAGCAGTTCTTC; J gene: TRBJ2-1; clone size: NA; V gene: TRBV28; D gene: NA
CDR3 protein: CAMGERTYNEQFF; CDR3 DNA: TGTGCCATGGGCGAGCGGACCTACAATGAGCAGTTCTTC; J gene: TRBJ2-1; clone size: many; V gene: TRBV10-3; D gene: NA
CDR3 protein: CAISAGAEQFF; CDR3 DNA: TGTGCCATCAGTGCCGGAGCTGAGCAGTTCTTC; J gene: TRBJ2-1; clone size: many; V gene: TRBV10-3; D gene: NA
CDR3 protein: CASSLYRLRGDTEAFF; CDR3 DNA: TGTGCCAGCAGCTTATATCGTCTTCGGGGGGACACTGAAGCTTTCTTT; J gene: TRBJ1-1; clone size: few; V gene: TRBV7-4; D gene: NA
CDR3 protein: CASSHPVARVRAGTGELFF; CDR3 DNA: TGCGCCAGCAGCCATCCCGTGGCTAGGGTGAGGGCGGGCACCGGGGAGCTGTTTTTT; J gene: TRBJ2-2; clone size: NA; V gene: TRBV4-1; D gene: NA
CDR3 protein: CASRRGVGLGYTF; CDR3 DNA: TGTGCCAGCAGACGGGGAGTGGGATTAGGCTACACCTTC; J gene: TRBJ1-2; clone size: NA; V gene: TRBV28; D gene: NA
CDR3 protein: CASTKPSVDNEQFF; CDR3 DNA: TGTGCCAGCACTAAACCGTCAGTGGACAATGAGCAGTTCTTC; J gene: TRBJ2-1; clone size: few; V gene: TRBV2; D gene: NA
CDR3 protein: CASSLAPEDTQYF; CDR3 DNA: TGTGCCAGCAGCTTAGCGCCTGAAGATACGCAGTATTTT; J gene: TRBJ2-3; clone size: many; V gene: TRBV7-6; D gene: NA
CDR3 protein: CASSLAGGNSYNEQFF; CDR3 DNA: TGTGCCAGCAGTTTAGCGGGAGGTAACTCCTACAATGAGCAGTTCTTC; J gene: TRBJ2-1; clone size: NA; V gene: TRBV6-6; D gene: TRBD2
CDR3 protein: CASSLVPGPEETQYF; CDR3 DNA: TGCGCCAGCAGCTTGGTTCCAGGGCCAGAAGAGACCCAGTACTTC; J gene: TRBJ2-5; clone size: few; V gene: TRBV5-1; D gene: NA
CDR3 protein: CASSFGPNTEAFF; CDR3 DNA: TGCGCCAGCAGCTTCGGACCGAACACTGAAGCTTTCTTT; J gene: TRBJ1-1; clone size: many; V gene: TRBV5-1; D gene: NA
CDR3 protein: CASATGRADTQYF; CDR3 DNA: TGTGCCAGCGCGACCGGGAGGGCAGATACGCAGTATTTT; J gene: TRBJ2-3; clone size: medium-sized; V gene: TRBV7-8; D gene: TRBD2
CDR3 protein: CASSSGTGNYGYTF; CDR3 DNA: TGCGCCAGCAGCTCCGGGACAGGGAACTATGGCTACACCTTC; J gene: TRBJ1-2; clone size: few; V gene: TRBV5-1; D gene: TRBD1
CDR3 protein: CASSDRNRGRAFF; CDR3 DNA: TGTGCCAGCAGTGATCGGAACAGGGGGAGGGCTTTCTTT; J gene: TRBJ1-1; clone size: NA; V gene: TRBV25-1; D gene: TRBD1
CDR3 protein: CASSRRAGGLSSTDTQYF; CDR3 DNA: TGTGCCAGTAGTCGGCGAGCGGGAGGGCTGAGCAGCACAGATACGCAGTATTTT; J gene: TRBJ2-3; clone size: many; V gene: TRBV19; D gene: TRBD2
CDR3 protein: CASSDAGELYGYTF; CDR3 DNA: TGTGCCAGCAGCGACGCAGGGGAGCTCTATGGCTACACCTTC; J gene: TRBJ1-2; clone size: many; V gene: TRBV7-2; D gene: NA
CDR3 protein: CASSFPGTDQFSGANVLTF; CDR3 DNA: TGTGCCAGCAGCTTTCCTGGGACGGATCAATTCTCTGGGGCCAACGTCCTGACTTTC; J gene: TRBJ2-6; clone size: many; V gene: TRBV7-8; D gene: NA
CDR3 protein: CASSFRLLAKNIQYF; CDR3 DNA: TGTGCCAGCAGTTTTAGACTCCTAGCCAAAAACATTCAGTACTTC; J gene: TRBJ2-4; clone size: NA; V gene: TRBV28; D gene: NA
CDR3 protein: CASSDSSNQPQHF; CDR3 DNA: TGTGCCAGCAGTGACAGTAGCAATCAGCCCCAGCATTTT; J gene: TRBJ1-5; clone size: many; V gene: TRBV7-2; D gene: NA
CDR3 protein: CASSLVSGAGGRNEQFF; CDR3 DNA: TGTGCCAGCAGCTTAGTTAGCGGGGCCGGGGGGAGGAATGAGCAGTTCTTC; J gene: TRBJ2-1; clone size: few; V gene: TRBV7-6; D gene: TRBD2
CDR3 protein: CASSPGRDYGYTF; CDR3 DNA: TGTGCCAGCAGCCCGGGACGGGATTATGGCTACACCTTC; J gene: TRBJ1-2; clone size: many; V gene: TRBV7-9; D gene: NA
CDR3 protein: CSARDERAGAYEQYF; CDR3 DNA: TGCAGTGCTAGAGATGAAAGGGCGGGGGCCTACGAGCAGTACTTC; J gene: TRBJ2-7; clone size: many; V gene: TRBV20-1; D gene: TRBD2
CDR3 protein: CSASPERVSNQPQHF; CDR3 DNA: TGCAGTGCTAGCCCCGAAAGGGTGAGCAATCAGCCCCAGCATTTT; J gene: TRBJ1-5; clone size: many; V gene: TRBV20-1; D gene: NA
CDR3 protein: CASSPSGQGGTEAFF; CDR3 DNA: TGTGCCAGCAGCCCCTCCGGACAGGGAGGGACTGAAGCTTTCTTT; J gene: TRBJ1-1; clone size: many; V gene: TRBV4-2; D gene: TRBD1
CDR3 protein: CATLSLAGSSYNEQFF; CDR3 DNA: TGTGCCACCCTTTCCCTAGCGGGGAGCTCCTACAATGAGCAGTTCTTC; J gene: TRBJ2-1; clone size: few; V gene: TRBV6-2/TRBV6-3; D gene: TRBD2
CDR3 protein: CATSDDTGGGPNEQFF; CDR3 DNA: TGTGCCACCAGTGATGATACAGGGGGCGGTCCCAATGAGCAGTTCTTC; J gene: TRBJ2-1; clone size: NA; V gene: TRBV24-1; D gene: TRBD1
CDR3 protein: CASSLTGTRMNTEAFF; CDR3 DNA: TGTGCCAGCAGCTTAACAGGGACGAGGATGAACACTGAAGCTTTCTTT; J gene: TRBJ1-1; clone size: few; V gene: TRBV7-3; D gene: NA
CDR3 protein: CASSTRSQPQHF; CDR3 DNA: TGTGCCAGCAGTACGCGTAGTCAGCCCCAGCATTTT; J gene: TRBJ1-5; clone size: NA; V gene: TRBV12-3/TRBV12-4; D gene: NA
CDR3 protein: CASSFLALSYEQYF; CDR3 DNA: TGTGCCAGCAGCTTCCTGGCCCTATCCTACGAGCAGTACTTC; J gene: TRBJ2-7; clone size: many; V gene: TRBV5-5; D gene: NA
CDR3 protein: CAISDRGQGGETQYF; CDR3 DNA: TGTGCCATCAGTGACCGAGGACAGGGTGGGGAGACCCAGTACTTC; J gene: TRBJ2-5; clone size: few; V gene: TRBV10-3; D gene: TRBD1
CDR3 protein: CASSVEGVSSPLHF; CDR3 DNA: TGTGCCAGCAGCGTCGAAGGGGTAAGCTCACCCCTCCACTTT; J gene: TRBJ1-6; clone size: NA; V gene: TRBV9; D gene: NA
CDR3 protein: CASSPTDTLNTEAFF; CDR3 DNA: TGTGCCAGCAGTCCTACGGACACTCTGAACACTGAAGCTTTCTTT; J gene: TRBJ1-1; clone size: few; V gene: TRBV12-3/TRBV12-4; D gene: NA
CDR3 protein: CASSSRDRNYNEQFF; CDR3 DNA: TGTGCCAGCAGCTCCCGGGACAGGAACTACAATGAGCAGTTCTTC; J gene: TRBJ2-1; clone size: few; V gene: TRBV7-9; D gene: TRBD1
CDR3 protein: CASSPMGRNYGYTF; CDR3 DNA: TGTGCCAGCTCACCGATGGGAAGAAACTATGGCTACACCTTC; J gene: TRBJ1-2; clone size: few; V gene: TRBV18; D gene: NA
CDR3 protein: CASSLLAKTDTQYF; CDR3 DNA: TGTGCCAGCAGCTTACTAGCCAAGACAGATACGCAGTATTTT; J gene: TRBJ2-3; clone size: many; V gene: TRBV7-6; D gene: NA
CDR3 protein: CASSASRGPGYNEQFF; CDR3 DNA: TGTGCCAGCAGCGCGTCACGGGGGCCCGGGTACAATGAGCAGTTCTTC; J gene: TRBJ2-1; clone size: many; V gene: TRBV11-3; D gene: NA
CDR3 protein: CASSPQPGGGISPLHF; CDR3 DNA: TGTGCCAGCAGCCCCCAGCCTGGGGGGGGAATTTCACCCCTCCACTTT; J gene: TRBJ1-6; clone size: many; V gene: TRBV7-2; D gene: NA
CDR3 protein: CASSRLGLNQPQHF; CDR3 DNA: TGTGCCAGCAGTCGCCTGGGCCTCAATCAGCCCCAGCATTTT; J gene: TRBJ1-5; clone size: many; V gene: TRBV28; D gene: NA
CDR3 protein: CATSDSGLAGVNEQFF; CDR3 DNA: TGTGCCACCAGTGATTCCGGACTAGCGGGGGTAAATGAGCAGTTCTTC; J gene: TRBJ2-1; clone size: few; V gene: TRBV24-1; D gene: TRBD2
CDR3 protein: CASTQGGSGNTIYF; CDR3 DNA: TGTGCCAGCACCCAGGGGGGGAGTGGAAACACCATATATTTT; J gene: TRBJ1-3; clone size: many; V gene: TRBV6-6; D gene: TRBD1
CDR3 protein: CASSLGQAEVYGYTF; CDR3 DNA: TGTGCCAGCAGCTTAGGACAGGCTGAAGTCTATGGCTACACCTTC; J gene: TRBJ1-2; clone size: many; V gene: TRBV7-9; D gene: NA
CDR3 protein: CAWSASSAPTYNEQFF; CDR3 DNA: TGTGCCTGGAGTGCATCTAGCGCTCCGACCTACAATGAGCAGTTCTTC; J gene: TRBJ2-1; clone size: NA; V gene: TRBV30; D gene: NA
CDR3 protein: CASSLGLAGVWSDEQFF; CDR3 DNA: TGTGCCAGCAGCTTGGGACTAGCGGGAGTCTGGTCCGATGAGCAGTTCTTC; J gene: TRBJ2-1; clone size: few; V gene: TRBV7-4; D gene: TRBD2
CDR3 protein: CASSLDRKETQYF; CDR3 DNA: TGTGCCAGCAGCTTAGACAGGAAAGAGACCCAGTACTTC; J gene: TRBJ2-5; clone size: many; V gene: TRBV7-2; D gene: NA
CDR3 protein: CASSLGKKTKETQYF; CDR3 DNA: TGTGCCAGCAGCTTAGGGAAAAAAACGAAAGAGACCCAGTACTTC; J gene: TRBJ2-5; clone size: few; V gene: TRBV7-2; D gene: NA
CDR3 protein: CASSLGQVFGNTEAFF; CDR3 DNA: TGCGCCAGCAGCTTGGGACAGGTTTTTGGGAACACTGAAGCTTTCTTT; J gene: TRBJ1-1; clone size: NA; V gene: TRBV5-1; D gene: NA
CDR3 protein: CASSLGVWGGGETQYF; CDR3 DNA: TGTGCCAGCAGCTTAGGGGTTTGGGGGGGGGGCGAGACCCAGTACTTC; J gene: TRBJ2-5; clone size: NA; V gene: TRBV7-2; D gene: NA
CDR3 protein: CASSLGTVSGYTF; CDR3 DNA: TGTGCCAGCAGTCTCGGGACAGTCAGCGGCTACACCTTC; J gene: TRBJ1-2; clone size: few; V gene: TRBV6-5; D gene: TRBD1
CDR3 protein: CASSLQGTTTQYF; CDR3 DNA: TGTGCCAGCAGTCTACAGGGCACCACGACCCAGTACTTC; J gene: TRBJ2-5; clone size: many; V gene: TRBV12-3/TRBV12-4; D gene: NA